This TCR beta chain was sequenced for a study of blood T cell repertoires in COVID-19. The overall study: Samples representing acute and convalescent COVID-19 were sourced from the United States, Italy and Spain. The cDNA or gDNA used as material had been derived from T cells, B-cell-depleted T cells, or PBMCs.

Deletions cut 3 bases from V and 6 bases from J, with 10 bases between. From germline, CDR1 is WSHSY and CDR2 SAAADI. The CDR3 is 13 residues long. How the authors handled the data: How many nucleated cells were present was estimated from reference gene primer amplification. Assay: immunoSEQ multiplex PCR; the TCRdb copy retains only in-frame clones and omits some. The V and J calls and clone size come from that table; D and trimming were worked out from the DNA. The profile shows over 80,000 clones, less than 85% of them singletons. The sequence came from a woman of 80 years or more with active or convalescent COVID-19. Sequenced input: peripheral blood. The chain has TRBV10-2 and TRBJ2-3; D perhaps matches TRBD2 (5 bases). The CDR3 here is CASSELGADTQYF. The CDR3 DNA reads TGCGCCAGCAGTGAATTGGGAGCGGATACGCAGTATTTT.